The clone carrying this TCR beta chain came up many times. Its cognate antigen is unknown. This sample was included in a study of T cells in Graves' hyperthyroidism and ophthalmopathy. Whole-study results and caveats: Ophthalmopathy and stable hyperthyroidism were told apart by a 13 V-J model.

The TCR beta CDR3 regions underwent amplification using RNA transcripts as the source. The study used the HTBI primer set for a first-round RT-PCR of the TCR CDR3. Via MiXCR, TCRdb re-called the multiplex PCR reads, giving one row per CDR3 protein. The sample holds roughly 560,000 distinct CDR3 sequences, roughly 15% seen once. The CDR3 loop spans 15 amino acids. Germline CDR1 GTSNPN, CDR2 SVGIG (reference sequence). V gave up 3 bases and J gave up 4 bases; unmatched junction bases: 6. With duration under 3 months, ophthalmopathy was active: Clinical Activity Score at least 3, NOSPECS at least 4. The chain couples TRBV30 to TRBJ2-5; TRBD2 matches at 12 bases. Sequenced material: blood. The receptor's source is a woman aged 40 to 50 with Graves' ophthalmopathy. CDR3 sequence: CAWSRLAGDGETQYF. CDR3 in DNA: TGTGCCTGGAGCAGACTAGCGGGAGATGGAGAGACCCAGTACTTC. The full variable domain, its missing parts supplied by reference TRBV30 and TRBJ2-5, is SQTIHQWPATLVQPVGSPLSLECTVEGTSNPNLYWYRQAAGRGLQLLFYSVGIGQISSEVPQNLSASRPQDRQFILSSKKLLLSDSGFYLCAWSRLAGDGETQYFGPGTRLLVL.